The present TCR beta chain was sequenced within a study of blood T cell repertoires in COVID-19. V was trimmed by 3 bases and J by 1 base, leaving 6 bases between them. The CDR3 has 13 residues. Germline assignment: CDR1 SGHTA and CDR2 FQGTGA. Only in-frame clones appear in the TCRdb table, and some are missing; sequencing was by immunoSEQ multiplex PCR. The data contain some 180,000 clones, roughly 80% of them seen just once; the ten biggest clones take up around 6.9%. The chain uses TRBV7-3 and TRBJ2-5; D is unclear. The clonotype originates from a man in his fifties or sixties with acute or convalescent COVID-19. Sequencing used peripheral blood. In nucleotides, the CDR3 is TGTGCCAGCAGCTTCTTGAGCCAAGAGACCCAGTACTTC. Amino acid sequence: CASSFLSQETQYF.